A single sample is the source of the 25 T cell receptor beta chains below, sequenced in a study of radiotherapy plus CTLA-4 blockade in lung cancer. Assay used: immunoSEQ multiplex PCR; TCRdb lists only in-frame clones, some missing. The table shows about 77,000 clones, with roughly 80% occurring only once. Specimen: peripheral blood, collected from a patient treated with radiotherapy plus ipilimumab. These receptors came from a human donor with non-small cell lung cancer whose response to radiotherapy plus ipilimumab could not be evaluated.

CDR3 nucleotide sequence: TGTGCCGCCCAGGGGTATGGCTACACCTTC. This codes for CAAQGYGYTF. This rearrangement joins TRBV25-1 to TRBJ1-2; tentative D call: TRBD1 (6 bases). The ends were cut back, 11 bases at V and 5 bases at J, with 9 bases in the middle. This CDR3 region has 10 residues. Germline values: CDR1 MGHDK, CDR2 SYGVNS.

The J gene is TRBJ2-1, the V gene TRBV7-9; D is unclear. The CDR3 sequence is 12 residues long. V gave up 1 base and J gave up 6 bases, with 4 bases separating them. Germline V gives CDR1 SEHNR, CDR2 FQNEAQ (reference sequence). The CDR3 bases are TGTGCCAGCAGCTTAGGGGCCAATGAGCAGTTCTTC. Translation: CASSLGANEQFF.

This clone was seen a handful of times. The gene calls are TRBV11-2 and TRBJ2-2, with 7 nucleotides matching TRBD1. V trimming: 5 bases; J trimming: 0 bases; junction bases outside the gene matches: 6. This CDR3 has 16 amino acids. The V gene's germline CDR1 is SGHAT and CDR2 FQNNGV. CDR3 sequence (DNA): TGTGCCAGCAGCCCGGCGACAGGGTCGAACACCGGGGAGCTGTTTTTT. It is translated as CASSPATGSNTGELFF.

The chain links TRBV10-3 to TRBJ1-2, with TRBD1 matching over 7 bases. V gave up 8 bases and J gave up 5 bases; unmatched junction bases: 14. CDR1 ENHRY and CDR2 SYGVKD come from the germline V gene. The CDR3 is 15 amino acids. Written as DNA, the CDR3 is TGTGCCATCCGCCTAGTACAGGGGCAGAGGTATGGCTACACCTTC. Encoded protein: CAIRLVQGQRYGYTF.

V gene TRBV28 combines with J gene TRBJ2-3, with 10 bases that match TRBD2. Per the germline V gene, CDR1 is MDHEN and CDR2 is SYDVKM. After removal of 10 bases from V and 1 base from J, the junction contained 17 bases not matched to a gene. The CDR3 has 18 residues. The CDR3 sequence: CATLPAPGTSDGTDTQYF. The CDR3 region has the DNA TGTGCCACCCTCCCCGCCCCCGGGACTAGCGACGGCACAGATACGCAGTATTTT.

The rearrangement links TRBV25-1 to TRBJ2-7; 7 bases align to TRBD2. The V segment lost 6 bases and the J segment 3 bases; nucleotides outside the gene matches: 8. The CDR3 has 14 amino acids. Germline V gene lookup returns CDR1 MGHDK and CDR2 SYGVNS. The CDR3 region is CASSKPGTNYEQYF. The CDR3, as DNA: TGTGCCAGCAGCAAACCCGGGACTAACTACGAGCAGTACTTC.

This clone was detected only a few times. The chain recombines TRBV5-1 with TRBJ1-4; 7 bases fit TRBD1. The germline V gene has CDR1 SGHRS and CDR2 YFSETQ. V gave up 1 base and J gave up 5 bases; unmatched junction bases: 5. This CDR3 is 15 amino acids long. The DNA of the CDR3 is TGCGCCAGCAGCTTGTATGGGACAGAGAATGAAAAACTGTTTTTT. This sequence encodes CASSLYGTENEKLFF.

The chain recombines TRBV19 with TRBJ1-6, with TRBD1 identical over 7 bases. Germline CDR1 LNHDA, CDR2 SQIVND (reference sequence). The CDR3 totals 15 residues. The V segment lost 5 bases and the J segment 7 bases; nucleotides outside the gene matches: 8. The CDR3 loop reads CASSHKTGTNSPLHF. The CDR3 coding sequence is TGTGCCAGTAGTCATAAGACAGGGACGAATTCACCCCTCCACTTT.

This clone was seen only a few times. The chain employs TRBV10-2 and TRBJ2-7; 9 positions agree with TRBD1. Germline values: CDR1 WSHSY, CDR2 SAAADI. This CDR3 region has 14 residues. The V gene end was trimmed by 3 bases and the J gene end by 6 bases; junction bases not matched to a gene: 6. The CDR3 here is CASSDDRGVGEQYF. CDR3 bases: TGCGCCAGCAGTGACGACAGGGGGGTGGGCGAGCAGTACTTC.

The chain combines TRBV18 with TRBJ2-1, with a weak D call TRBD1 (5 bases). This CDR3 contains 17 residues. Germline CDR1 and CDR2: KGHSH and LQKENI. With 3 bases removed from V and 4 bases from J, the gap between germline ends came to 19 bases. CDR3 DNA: TGTGCCAGCTCACCGGAGACAATAGGGGCCAAGTACAATGAGCAGTTCTTC. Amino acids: CASSPETIGAKYNEQFF.

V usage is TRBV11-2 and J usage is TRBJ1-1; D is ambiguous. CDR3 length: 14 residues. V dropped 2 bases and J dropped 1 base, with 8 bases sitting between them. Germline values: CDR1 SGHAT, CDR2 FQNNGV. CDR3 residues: CASSLRAGNTEAFF. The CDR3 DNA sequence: TGTGCCAGCAGCTTACGGGCGGGGAACACTGAAGCTTTCTTT.

CDR3 DNA: TGTGCCAGCGAGACAGGGATCGGTCAGCCCCAGCATTTT. Translated: CASETGIGQPQHF. The rearrangement links TRBV18 to TRBJ1-5; TRBD1 agrees at 7 bases. Looked up from germline, CDR1 is KGHSH and CDR2 is LQKENI. The CDR3 is made up of 13 amino acids. The ends lost 8 bases at V and 6 bases at J; junction bases unmatched: 7.

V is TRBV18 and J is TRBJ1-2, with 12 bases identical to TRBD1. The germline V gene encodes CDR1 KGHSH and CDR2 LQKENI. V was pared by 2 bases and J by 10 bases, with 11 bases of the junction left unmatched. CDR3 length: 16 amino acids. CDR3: CASSPFPGQGAPDYTF. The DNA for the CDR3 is TGTGCCAGCTCACCATTCCCGGGACAGGGGGCCCCCGACTACACCTTC. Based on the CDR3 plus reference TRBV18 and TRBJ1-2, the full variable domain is NAGVMQNPRHLVRRRGQEARLRCSPMKGHSHVYWYRQLPEEGLKFMVYLQKENIIDESGMPKERFSAEFPKEGPSILRIQQVVRGDSAAYFCASSPFPGQGAPDYTFGSGTRLTVV.

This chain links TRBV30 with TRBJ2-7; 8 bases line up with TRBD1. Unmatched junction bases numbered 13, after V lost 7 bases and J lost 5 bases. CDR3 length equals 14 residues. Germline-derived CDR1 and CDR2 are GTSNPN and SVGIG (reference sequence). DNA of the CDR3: TGTGCCTCACAGGGGGTGAGGGCCGCCAACGAGCAGTACTTC. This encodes CASQGVRAANEQYF.

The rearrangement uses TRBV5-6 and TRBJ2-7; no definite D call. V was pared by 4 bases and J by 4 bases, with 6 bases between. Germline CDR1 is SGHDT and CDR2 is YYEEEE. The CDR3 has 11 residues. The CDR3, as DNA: TGTGCCAGCAGCGAGAGGTACGAGCAGTACTTC. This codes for CASSERYEQYF.

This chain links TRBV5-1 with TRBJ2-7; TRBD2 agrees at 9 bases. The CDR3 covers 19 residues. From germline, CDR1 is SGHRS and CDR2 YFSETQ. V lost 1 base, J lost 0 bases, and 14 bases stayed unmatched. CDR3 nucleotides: TGCGCCAGCAGCTTGAGGTCAATCTTCCAGCGGGGGGACTCCTACGAGCAGTACTTC. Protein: CASSLRSIFQRGDSYEQYF.

The DNA of the CDR3 is TGTGCCAGCAGCGCCCTGACTAGCGGGAGTACTAATGAGCAGTTCTTC. Translated: CASSALTSGSTNEQFF. This chain connects TRBV7-3 to TRBJ2-1; 12 positions match TRBD2. The CDR3 is 16 amino acids. Germline CDR1 SGHTA, CDR2 FQGTGA. Trimming at V came to 5 bases and at J to 7 bases, leaving 9 bases not matched to a gene.

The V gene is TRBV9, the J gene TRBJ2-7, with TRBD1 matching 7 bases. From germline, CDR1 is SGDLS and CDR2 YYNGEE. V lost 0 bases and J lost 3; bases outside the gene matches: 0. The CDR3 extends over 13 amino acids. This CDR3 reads CASSVGDSYEQYF. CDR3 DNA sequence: TGTGCCAGCAGCGTAGGGGACAGCTACGAGCAGTACTTC.

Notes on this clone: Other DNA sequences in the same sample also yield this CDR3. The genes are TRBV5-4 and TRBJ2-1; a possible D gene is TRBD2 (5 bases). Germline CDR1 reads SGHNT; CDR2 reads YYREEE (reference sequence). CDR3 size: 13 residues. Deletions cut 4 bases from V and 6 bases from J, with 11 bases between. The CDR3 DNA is TGTGCCAGCAGCAGCGGACTGGCCAATGAGCAGTTCTTC. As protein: CASSSGLANEQFF.

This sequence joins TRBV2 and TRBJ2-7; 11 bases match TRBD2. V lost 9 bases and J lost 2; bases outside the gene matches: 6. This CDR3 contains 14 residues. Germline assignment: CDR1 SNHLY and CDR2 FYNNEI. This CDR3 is CASQLAGGPYEQYF. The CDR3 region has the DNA TGTGCCAGTCAGCTAGCGGGAGGCCCCTACGAGCAGTACTTC. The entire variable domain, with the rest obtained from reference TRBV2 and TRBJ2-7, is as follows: EPEVTQTPSHQVTQMGQEVILRCVPISNHLYFYWYRQILGQKVEFLVSFYNNEISEKSEIFDDQFSVERPDGSNFTLKIRSTKLEDSAMYFCASQLAGGPYEQYFGPGTRLTVT.

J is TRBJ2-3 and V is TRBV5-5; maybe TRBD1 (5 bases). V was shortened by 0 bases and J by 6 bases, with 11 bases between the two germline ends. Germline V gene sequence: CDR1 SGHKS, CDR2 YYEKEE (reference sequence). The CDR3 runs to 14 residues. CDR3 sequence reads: CASSLGGQHDTQYF. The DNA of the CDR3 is TGTGCCAGCAGCTTGGGGGGCCAACACGATACGCAGTATTTT.

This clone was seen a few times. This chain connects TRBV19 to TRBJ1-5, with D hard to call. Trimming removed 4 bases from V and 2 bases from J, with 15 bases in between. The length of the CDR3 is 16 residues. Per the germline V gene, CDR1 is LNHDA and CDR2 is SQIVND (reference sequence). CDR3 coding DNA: TGTGCCAGTAGTAACCCAGTGTGGGCCGGCAATCAGCCCCAGCATTTT. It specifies CASSNPVWAGNQPQHF.

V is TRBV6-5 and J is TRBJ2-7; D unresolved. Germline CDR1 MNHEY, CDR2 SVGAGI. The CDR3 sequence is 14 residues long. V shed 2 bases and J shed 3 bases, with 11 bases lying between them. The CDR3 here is CASSYPTRGYEQYF. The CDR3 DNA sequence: TGTGCCAGCAGTTACCCGACCAGAGGCTACGAGCAGTACTTC.

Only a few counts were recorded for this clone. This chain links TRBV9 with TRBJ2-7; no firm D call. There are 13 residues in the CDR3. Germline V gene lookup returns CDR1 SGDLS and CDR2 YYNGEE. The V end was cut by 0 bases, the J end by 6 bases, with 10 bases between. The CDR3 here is CASSVDFTREQYF. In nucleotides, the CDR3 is TGTGCCAGCAGCGTAGATTTCACGCGCGAGCAGTACTTC.

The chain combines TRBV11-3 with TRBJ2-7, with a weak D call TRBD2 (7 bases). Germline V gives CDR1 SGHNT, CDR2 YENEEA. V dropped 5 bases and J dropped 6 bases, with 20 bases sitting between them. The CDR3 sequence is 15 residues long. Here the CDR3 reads CASSDRGEGLVEQYF. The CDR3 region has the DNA TGTGCCAGCAGCGATAGGGGGGAGGGCCTCGTCGAGCAGTACTTC.